What follows describes a single TCR beta chain. This sample was taken from a study of cytomegalovirus exposure and HLA in healthy donors. Both 60 Vbeta primers and 13 Jbeta primers went into the PCR. Assay: immunoSEQ multiplex PCR; the TCRdb copy retains only in-frame clones and omits some. The table includes around 130,000 clones, just over 70% detected once. The J segment lost 1 base and the V segment lost 1 base, leaving 1 base of the junction unmatched. Per the germline V gene, CDR1 is SGHRS and CDR2 is YFSETQ. The CDR3 has 15 amino acids. The clonotype comes from a woman aged 55-69 years in good health and CMV-seropositive. This rearrangement joins TRBV5-1 to TRBJ1-1, with 10 bases lining up with TRBD1. Sequencing input: PBMCs. The chain's CDR3 is CASSLRTGGNTEAFF. As DNA, the CDR3 is TGCGCCAGCAGCTTGAGGACAGGGGGGAACACTGAAGCTTTCTTT.